Below are 16 T cell receptor beta chains sequenced from a single sample in a study of T cell repertoires in cytomegalovirus infection. These receptors' targets are unknown. TCRdb independently ran MiXCR on the reads; one entry per CDR3 protein. The table records more than 300,000 distinct CDR3 sequences, about 35% of them present only once. The source material was cultured PBMCs, sampled from culture after CMV antigen stimulation. Receptors originate from a human donor in good health (CMV status not recorded). Some clones in this sample may be carry-over from other donors' samples.

This rearrangement joins TRBV27 to TRBJ2-7; 9 bases line up with TRBD2. This CDR3 comprises 17 residues. The trim removed 6 bases at V and 1 base at J, leaving 13 bases unmatched. The germline V gene has CDR1 MNHEY and CDR2 SMNVEV (reference sequence). Here the CDR3 reads CASSPVGVAGASYEQYV. In nucleotides, the CDR3 is TGTGCCAGCAGCCCAGTAGGGGTAGCGGGAGCGTCCTACGAGCAGTACGTC.

The table lists this clonotype with a few counts. The chain couples TRBV12-3 or TRBV12-4 to TRBJ1-2; D gene unclear. Trimming took 5 bases from V and 4 from J, leaving 8 bases between them. CDR3 length: 12 residues. CDR3 loop: CASSPRSYGYTF. The CDR3, as DNA: TGTGCCAGCAGTCCCCGGAGCTATGGCTACACCTTC.

The genes are TRBV3-1 and TRBJ2-1, with 7 bases matching TRBD2. There are 15 residues in the CDR3. CDR1 LGHDT and CDR2 YNNKEL come from the germline V gene (reference sequence). After removal of 6 bases from V and 4 bases from J, the junction contained 9 bases not matched to a gene. This chain's CDR3 is CASSRGEVLYNEQFF. The DNA for the CDR3 is TGTGCCAGCAGTCGGGGGGAGGTACTTTACAATGAGCAGTTCTTC.

The rearrangement uses TRBV28 and TRBJ2-7, with 8 bases lining up with TRBD1. The CDR3 totals 16 residues. J was trimmed by 2 bases and V by 5 bases; bases with no gene match: 11. Per germline, CDR1 MDHEN and CDR2 SYDVKM. The CDR3 is CASSPPPGTGTYEQYF. As DNA, the CDR3 is TGTGCCAGCAGTCCTCCACCCGGGACAGGAACCTACGAGCAGTACTTC.

This chain links TRBV2 with TRBJ2-1; 9 positions match TRBD2. V was clipped by 8 bases and J by 10 bases; unmatched bases: 18. Germline CDR1 and CDR2: SNHLY and FYNNEI. This CDR3 has 16 residues. In nucleotides, the CDR3 is TGTGCCAGCTGCCCGAGTACTAGCGGGTTTCTTAACGAGCAGTTCTTC. It translates to CASCPSTSGFLNEQFF.

V usage is TRBV20-1 and J usage is TRBJ1-6, with TRBD1 identical over 9 bases. This CDR3 is 17 amino acids long. V trimming: 0 bases; J trimming: 6 bases; junction bases outside the gene matches: 9. Germline CDR1 DFQATT, CDR2 SNEGSKA (reference sequence). The CDR3 protein is CSARDYSGTGFNSPLHF. The CDR3 DNA follows: TGCAGTGCTAGAGATTACAGTGGGACAGGGTTTAATTCACCCCTCCACTTT.

There are a few counts of this clonotype. The genes are TRBV27 and TRBJ2-5; D is possibly TRBD2 (6 bases). Trimming removed 8 bases from V and 0 bases from J, with 16 bases in between. The CDR3 totals 15 residues. Germline CDR1 is MNHEY and CDR2 is SMNVEV (reference sequence). CDR3 sequence: CASGSGGTYQETQYF. The CDR3 bases are TGTGCCAGCGGCTCCGGGGGTACGTACCAAGAGACCCAGTACTTC.

V and J are TRBV7-8 and TRBJ1-5; D is uncertain. V was pared by 5 bases and J by 4 bases, with 15 bases between. There are 15 residues in the CDR3. The germline V gene encodes CDR1 SGHVS and CDR2 FQNEAQ. In DNA form, the CDR3 reads TGTGCCAGCAGCCAGGAGGTCGTCCCAAATCAGCCCCAGCATTTT. This gives the protein CASSQEVVPNQPQHF.

This clonotype was counted many times. V and J are TRBV6-5 and TRBJ1-2, with D tentatively TRBD1 (6 bases). This CDR3 comprises 17 residues. With 0 bases removed from V and 8 bases from J, the gap between germline ends came to 22 bases. The germline gives CDR1 MNHEY, CDR2 SVGAGI. The CDR3 bases are TGTGCCAGCAGTTACTCGGCCGGGGGCGCAGCGTCGGGGGGCTACACCTTC. It encodes CASSYSAGGAASGGYTF.

The genes are TRBV12-3 or TRBV12-4 and TRBJ1-2; D may be TRBD1 (6 bases). The germline V and J ends were trimmed by 6 bases and 8 bases, with 19 bases remaining between them. The CDR3 sequence is 14 residues long. The CDR3 loop reads CASSQTGSLRGYTF. CDR3 in DNA: TGTGCCAGCAGCCAAACAGGGTCGTTGAGAGGCTACACCTTC.

V usage is TRBV7-2 and J usage is TRBJ1-2; TRBD1 matches at 9 bases. This CDR3 spans 16 amino acids. V lost 1 base, J lost 4 bases, and 7 bases stayed unmatched. Germline CDR1 reads SGHTA; CDR2 reads FQGNSA. The CDR3 bases are TGTGCCAGCAGCTTAGAGACAGGGGGGCCCCTCTATGGCTACACCTTC. This translates into CASSLETGGPLYGYTF.

The chain joins TRBV2 to TRBJ2-1; a weak D match, TRBD2 (6 bases). The germline V gene encodes CDR1 SNHLY and CDR2 FYNNEI. Trimming took 4 bases from V and 5 from J, leaving 15 bases between them. The CDR3 has 15 residues. The CDR3 nucleotides read TGTGCCAGCAGTGGCTCCGGGACTCGTAACAATGAGCAGTTCTTC. Protein product: CASSGSGTRNNEQFF.

The chain links TRBV5-4 to TRBJ1-3, with D unresolved. This CDR3 has 16 amino acids. Germline V lookup: CDR1 SGHNT, CDR2 YYREEE (reference sequence). The V and J ends lost 0 bases and 4 bases respectively, with 14 bases between them. The CDR3 loop is CASSLASPNRGNTIYF. The CDR3, as DNA: TGTGCCAGCAGCTTGGCCTCTCCCAACCGGGGAAACACCATATATTTT. Using reference TRBV5-4 and TRBJ1-3 for the parts outside the CDR3, the full variable domain is ETGVTQSPTHLIKTRGQQVTLRCSSQSGHNTVSWYQQALGQGPQFIFQYYREEENGRGNFPPRFSGLQFPNYSSELNVNALELDDSALYLCASSLASPNRGNTIYFGEGSWLTVV.

In this sample, this clonotype turned up a few times. The chain carries TRBV7-2 and TRBJ2-1; D might be TRBD2 (5 bases). V was clipped by 5 bases and J by 12 bases, with 20 bases between them. The CDR3 spans 14 residues. Per germline, CDR1 SGHTA and CDR2 FQGNSA. The CDR3 loop reads CASSADSAWLSQFF. DNA of the CDR3: TGTGCCAGCAGCGCGGACTCAGCTTGGTTGTCGCAGTTCTTC.

This clonotype was detected ten times or more. This chain links TRBV7-6 with TRBJ1-1; 8 bases are shared with TRBD1. J lost 2 bases, V lost 3 bases, and 5 bases had no gene match. The germline V gene has CDR1 SGHVS and CDR2 FNYEAQ. The CDR3 totals 15 residues. CDR3 coding DNA: TGTGCCAGCAGCTTCGGACAGGGACTTAACACTGAAGCTTTCTTT. This translates into CASSFGQGLNTEAFF.

This clonotype came up a few times. This rearrangement joins TRBV12-3 or TRBV12-4 to TRBJ2-1; TRBD2 matches at 7 bases. Trimming at V came to 3 bases and at J to 1 base, leaving 6 bases not matched to a gene. The CDR3 runs 16 residues. The CDR3 DNA sequence: TGTGCCAGCAGTTTTCGACTAGCTCTGTCCTACAATGAGCAGTTCTTC. Translating it yields CASSFRLALSYNEQFF.